These T cell receptor beta chains were read from a single sample in a study of T-cell memory formation after mild COVID-19. Each CDR3 protein gets one entry after TCRdb re-called the 5' RACE reads with MiXCR. In the table there are 350,000 to 450,000 distinct CDR3 sequences, 20% of which are singletons. What was sequenced was PBMCs or a T cell subset sorted from them (not recorded which). These receptors were collected from an adult woman who had mild COVID-19 (a few samples of this study predate the infection). Cell type and time point are not known. CDR3s include the opening cysteine and the closing phenylalanine or tryptophan. The order of the fields is J gene, D gene, V gene, clone size, CDR3 DNA, CDR3 protein. The D gene is left open where the match is weak. Expanded clones get a size class; other rows say once, few or many, or leave the size out.

TRBJ2-7 . TRBV29-1 few TGCAGCGTTGTCAGGGCCTACGAGCAGTACTTC CSVVRAYEQYF
TRBJ2-4 . TRBV24-1 few TGTGCCACCAGTGATTTCGGCAGCCTAGCCAAAAACATTCAGTACTTC CATSDFGSLAKNIQYF
TRBJ2-3 . TRBV12-3/TRBV12-4 few TGTGCCAGCAGTCCACCGCCTGAAGGGACTAGCACAGATACGCAGTATTTT CASSPPPEGTSTDTQYF
TRBJ1-2 . TRBV5-5 few TGTGCCAGCAGCTGGGACGGGCTTAATGGCTACACCTTC CASSWDGLNGYTF
TRBJ2-7 . TRBV4-2 . TGTGCCAGCAGCCAAGAGGTCGAGACGTCTCAGTACTTC CASSQEVETSQYF
TRBJ2-1 TRBD2 TRBV20-1 . TGCAGTGCTAGCCATGTCGGGGGACTAGCGGGAGATAGCAATGAGCAGTTCTTC CSASHVGGLAGDSNEQFF
TRBJ2-5 . TRBV5-1 . TGCGCCAGCAGCTCAACTGAGGAGGGTGAGGAGACCCAGTACTTC CASSSTEEGEETQYF
TRBJ2-7 TRBD2 TRBV9 few TGTGCCAGCAGCCCTCCCGGACTAGCGACCCACGAGCAGTACTTC CASSPPGLATHEQYF
TRBJ2-1 . TRBV7-9 . TGTGCCAGCAGCTTAGGATCCTGGGGCCATGAGCAGTTCTTC CASSLGSWGHEQFF
TRBJ2-4 . TRBV24-1 . TGTGCCACCAGTGATTCCGTTTCGAGGTACTTC CATSDSVSRYF
TRBJ2-3 . TRBV9 . TGTGCCAGCAGCGTCTCCCCGGGACCAGACACAGATACGCAGTATTTT CASSVSPGPDTDTQYF
TRBJ2-2 TRBD1 TRBV5-5 few TGTGCCAGCAGCTTTAGGACAGGTTCTAACACCGGGGAGCTGTTTTTT CASSFRTGSNTGELFF
TRBJ2-7 . TRBV30 . TGTGCCTGCAATGGCCCGGGGCTATGGGAGCAGTACTTC CACNGPGLWEQYF
TRBJ2-1 TRBD1 TRBV27 few TGTGCCAGCAGTTTGGGGACAGGGATCTTTGTGGGCGATGAGCAGTTCTTC CASSLGTGIFVGDEQFF
TRBJ2-7 TRBD1 TRBV10-3 . TGTGCCATCAGTGATGAGGGACAGGCTTACGAGCAGTACTTC CAISDEGQAYEQYF
TRBJ1-6 TRBD1 TRBV27 . TGTGCCAGCAGCTCCGGGACAGGGAGGTCACCCCTCCACTTT CASSSGTGRSPLHF
TRBJ1-2 . TRBV7-9 . TGTGCCAGCAGCTTAGCCAGTGGGGGCTACACCTTC CASSLASGGYTF
TRBJ1-5 TRBD1 TRBV20-1 . TGCAGTGCTAGGGGACAGGGGTGGCAGCCCCAGCATTTT CSARGQGWQPQHF
TRBJ2-4 . TRBV3-1 . TGTGCCAGCAGCCAAGGAAGGCCTCTAGCCAAAAACATTCAGTACTTC CASSQGRPLAKNIQYF
TRBJ2-5 TRBD2 TRBV4-1 . TGCGCCAGCAGCCAAGTCCAGCGGGGAAGCCAAGAGACCCAGTACTTC CASSQVQRGSQETQYF
TRBJ2-3 . TRBV29-1 . TGCAGCGTTGCCAGGGGTAACACAGATACGCAGTATTTT CSVARGNTDTQYF
TRBJ1-2 . TRBV25-1 . TGTGCCAGCAGTGGCTTGGGGGTCAGGGAACAGCCTAGGTATGGCTACACCTTC CASSGLGVREQPRYGYTF